These T cell receptor beta chains were read from a single sample in a study of human CD8 memory T cell subsets. TCRdb re-called the 5' RACE reads; one entry per CDR3 protein, DNA not given. The sample holds 5,600 or so distinct CDR3 sequences. Sequenced sample: CD8+ effector memory T cells (TEM) sorted from PBMCs. These receptors were obtained from a human donor in good health. Both conserved end residues are part of each CDR3. Size tells how often a clone was seen (once, few, many) or the class of an expanded clone, and some rows leave it out.

V: TRBV28; size: .; J: TRBJ2-1; CDR3: CASSLLALAGVDDEQFF
V: TRBV6-1; size: .; J: TRBJ2-3; CDR3: CASSDIHETDTQYF
V: TRBV2; size: .; J: TRBJ2-1; CDR3: CASSGLDGNEQFF
V: TRBV11-2; size: .; J: TRBJ2-3; CDR3: CASSLDFPGAKYTDTQYF
V: TRBV5-5; size: .; J: TRBJ2-7; CDR3: CASTQGPLSYEQYF
V: TRBV7-9; size: .; J: TRBJ2-7; CDR3: CASSLVGKTYEQYF
V: TRBV7-9; size: .; J: TRBJ2-7; CDR3: CASSLGQGAVYEQYF
V: TRBV5-4; size: medium-sized; J: TRBJ2-3; CDR3: CASSLARDGVTDTQYF
V: TRBV4-1; size: medium-sized; J: TRBJ2-2; CDR3: CASSQVGQGGYTGELFF
V: TRBV20-1; size: .; J: TRBJ2-1; CDR3: CSARALDSSYNEQFF
V: TRBV4-1; size: .; J: TRBJ2-7; CDR3: CASSQERGFYEQYF
V: TRBV15; size: medium-sized; J: TRBJ1-5; CDR3: CATSGEAGTLNQPQHF
V: TRBV7-2; size: .; J: TRBJ2-5; CDR3: CASLLGTGMLKETQYF
V: TRBV28; size: .; J: TRBJ2-7; CDR3: CASRSFSYEQYF
V: TRBV29-1; size: medium-sized; J: TRBJ2-7; CDR3: CSVLLGLAGEMYEQYF
V: TRBV6-5; size: .; J: TRBJ2-3; CDR3: CASSSRPGLAGGITDTQYF
V: TRBV12-3/TRBV12-4; size: .; J: TRBJ2-4; CDR3: CASSPGLNIQYF
V: TRBV6-1; size: .; J: TRBJ2-7; CDR3: CASGARRDYEQYF
V: TRBV24-1; size: medium-sized; J: TRBJ2-5; CDR3: CATSDSHTPGQGQETQYF
V: TRBV20-1; size: .; J: TRBJ2-1; CDR3: CSARSSGGAYRAEQFF
V: TRBV6-6; size: .; J: TRBJ1-4; CDR3: CASSYEGNEKLFF
V: TRBV29-1; size: .; J: TRBJ2-3; CDR3: CSVENASGSSSTDTQYF
V: TRBV12-3/TRBV12-4; size: .; J: TRBJ2-7; CDR3: CASSPRLGVYEQYF
V: TRBV28; size: .; J: TRBJ2-3; CDR3: CASGTGTGVTDTQYF
V: TRBV27; size: .; J: TRBJ2-4; CDR3: CASSLRNGYGKNIQYF
V: TRBV5-4; size: .; J: TRBJ2-7; CDR3: CASSFSGKSYEQYF
V: TRBV6-4; size: .; J: TRBJ2-1; CDR3: CASSLGASGSDEQFF
V: TRBV5-1; size: .; J: TRBJ1-2; CDR3: CASSLAQSRGYTF